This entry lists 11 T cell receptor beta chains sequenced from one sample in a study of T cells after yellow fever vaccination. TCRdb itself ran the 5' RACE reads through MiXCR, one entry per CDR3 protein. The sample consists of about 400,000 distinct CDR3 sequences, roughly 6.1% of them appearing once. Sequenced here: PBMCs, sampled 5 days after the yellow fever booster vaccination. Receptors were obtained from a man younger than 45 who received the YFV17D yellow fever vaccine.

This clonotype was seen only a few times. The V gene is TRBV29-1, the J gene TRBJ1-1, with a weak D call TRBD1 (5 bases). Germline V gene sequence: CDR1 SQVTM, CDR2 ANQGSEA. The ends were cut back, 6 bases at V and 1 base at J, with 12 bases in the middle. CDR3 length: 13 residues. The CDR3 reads CSVRGVRNTEAFF. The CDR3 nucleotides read TGCAGCGTCCGGGGGGTTCGGAACACTGAAGCTTTCTTT.

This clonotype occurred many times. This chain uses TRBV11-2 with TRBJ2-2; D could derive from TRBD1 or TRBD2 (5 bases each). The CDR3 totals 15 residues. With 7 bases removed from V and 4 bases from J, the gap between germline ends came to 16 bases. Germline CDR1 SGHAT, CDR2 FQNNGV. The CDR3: CASTPELGATGELFF. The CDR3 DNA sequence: TGTGCCAGCACCCCGGAGCTCGGGGCCACCGGGGAGCTGTTTTTT.

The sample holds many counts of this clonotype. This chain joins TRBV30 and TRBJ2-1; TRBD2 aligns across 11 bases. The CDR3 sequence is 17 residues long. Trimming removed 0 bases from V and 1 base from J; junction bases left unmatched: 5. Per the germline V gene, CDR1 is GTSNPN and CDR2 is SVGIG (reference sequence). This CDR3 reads CAWSVRGLAASYNEQFF. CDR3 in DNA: TGTGCCTGGAGTGTACGGGGACTAGCGGCGTCCTACAATGAGCAGTTCTTC. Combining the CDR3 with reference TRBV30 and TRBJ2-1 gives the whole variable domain SQTIHQWPATLVQPVGSPLSLECTVEGTSNPNLYWYRQAAGRGLQLLFYSVGIGQISSEVPQNLSASRPQDRQFILSSKKLLLSDSGFYLCAWSVRGLAASYNEQFFGPGTRLTVL.

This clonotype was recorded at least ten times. The CDR3 DNA follows: TGCAGTGCTAGTACCGGACTTATGAACACCGGGGAGCTGTTTTTT. Translating it yields CSASTGLMNTGELFF. The V gene is TRBV20-1, the J gene TRBJ2-2; a possible D gene is TRBD2 (5 bases). The CDR3 extends over 15 amino acids. Per the germline V gene, CDR1 is DFQATT and CDR2 is SNEGSKA (reference sequence). The germline V and J ends were trimmed by 3 bases and 1 base, with 12 bases remaining between them.

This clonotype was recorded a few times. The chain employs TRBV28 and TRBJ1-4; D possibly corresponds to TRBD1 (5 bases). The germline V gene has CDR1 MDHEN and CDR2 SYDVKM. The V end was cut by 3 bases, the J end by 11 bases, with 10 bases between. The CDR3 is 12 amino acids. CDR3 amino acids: CASSFSKGKLFF. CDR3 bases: TGTGCCAGCAGTTTTAGTAAGGGGAAACTGTTTTTT.

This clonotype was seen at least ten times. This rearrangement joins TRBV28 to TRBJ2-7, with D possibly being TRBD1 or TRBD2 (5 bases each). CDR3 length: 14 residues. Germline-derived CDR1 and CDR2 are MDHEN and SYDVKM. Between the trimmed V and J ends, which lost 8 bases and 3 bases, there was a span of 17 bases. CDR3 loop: CASRHRDGDYEQYF. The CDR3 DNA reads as TGTGCCAGCCGACATCGGGACGGAGACTACGAGCAGTACTTC.

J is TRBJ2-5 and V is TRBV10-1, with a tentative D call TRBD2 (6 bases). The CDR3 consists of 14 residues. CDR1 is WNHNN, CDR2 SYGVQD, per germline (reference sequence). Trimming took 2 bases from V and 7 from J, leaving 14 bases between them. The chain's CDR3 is CASSEKGHGGTQYF. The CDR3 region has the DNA TGCGCCAGCAGTGAGAAAGGGCACGGGGGGACCCAGTACTTC.

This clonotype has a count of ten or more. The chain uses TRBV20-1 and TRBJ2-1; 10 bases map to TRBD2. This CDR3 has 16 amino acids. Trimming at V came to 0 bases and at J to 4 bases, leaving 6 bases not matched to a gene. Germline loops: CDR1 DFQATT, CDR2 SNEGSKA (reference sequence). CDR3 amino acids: CSARDLAGATYNEQFF. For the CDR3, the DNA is TGCAGTGCTAGAGATCTAGCGGGAGCCACGTACAATGAGCAGTTCTTC.

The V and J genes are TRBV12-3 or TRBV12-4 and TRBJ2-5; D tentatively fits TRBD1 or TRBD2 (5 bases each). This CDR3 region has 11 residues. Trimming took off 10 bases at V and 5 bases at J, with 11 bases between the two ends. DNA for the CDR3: TGTGCCACCTCCTGGGGGGAGACCCAGTACTTC. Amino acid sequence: CATSWGETQYF.

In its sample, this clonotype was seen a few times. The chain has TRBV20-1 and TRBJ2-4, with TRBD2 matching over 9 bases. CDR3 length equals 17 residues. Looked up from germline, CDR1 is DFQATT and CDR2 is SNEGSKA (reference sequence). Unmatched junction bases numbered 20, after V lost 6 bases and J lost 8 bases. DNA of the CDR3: TGCAGTGCCGCGGGGGGGGGGCTAGCGCTTCTTCGGGACATTCAGTACTTC. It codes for CSAAGGGLALLRDIQYF.

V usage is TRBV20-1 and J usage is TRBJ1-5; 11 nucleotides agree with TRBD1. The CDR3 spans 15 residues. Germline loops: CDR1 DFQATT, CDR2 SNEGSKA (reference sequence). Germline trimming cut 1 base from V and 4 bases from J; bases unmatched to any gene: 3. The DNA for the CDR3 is TGCAGTGCTAGAGTGGGGACAGGGGGAAATCAGCCCCAGCATTTT. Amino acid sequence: CSARVGTGGNQPQHF.